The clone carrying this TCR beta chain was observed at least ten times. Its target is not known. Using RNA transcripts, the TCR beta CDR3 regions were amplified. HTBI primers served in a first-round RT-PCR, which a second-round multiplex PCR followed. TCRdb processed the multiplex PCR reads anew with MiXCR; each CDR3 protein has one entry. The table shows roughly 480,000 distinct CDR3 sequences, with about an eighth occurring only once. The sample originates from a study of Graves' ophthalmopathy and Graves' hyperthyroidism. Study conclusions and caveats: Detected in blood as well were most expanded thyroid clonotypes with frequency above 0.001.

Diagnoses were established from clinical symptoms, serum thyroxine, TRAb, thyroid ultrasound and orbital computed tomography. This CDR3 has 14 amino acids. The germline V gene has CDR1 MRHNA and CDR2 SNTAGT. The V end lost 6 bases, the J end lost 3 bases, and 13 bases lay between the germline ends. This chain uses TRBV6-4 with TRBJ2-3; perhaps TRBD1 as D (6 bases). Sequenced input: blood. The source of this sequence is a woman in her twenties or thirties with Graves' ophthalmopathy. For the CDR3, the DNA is TGTGCCAGCAGCGAAGAGGACAGTACAGATACGCAGTATTTT. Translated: CASSEEDSTDTQYF.